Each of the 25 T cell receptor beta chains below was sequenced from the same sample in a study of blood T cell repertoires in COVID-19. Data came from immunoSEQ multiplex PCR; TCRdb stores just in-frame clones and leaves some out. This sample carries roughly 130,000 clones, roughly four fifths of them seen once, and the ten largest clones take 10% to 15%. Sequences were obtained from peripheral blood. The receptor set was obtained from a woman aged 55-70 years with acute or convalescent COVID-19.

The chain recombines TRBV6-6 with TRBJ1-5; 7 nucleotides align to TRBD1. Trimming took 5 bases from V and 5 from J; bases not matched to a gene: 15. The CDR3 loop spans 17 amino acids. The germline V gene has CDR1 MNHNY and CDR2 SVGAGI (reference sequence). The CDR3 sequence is CASSRNPGTANHQPQHF. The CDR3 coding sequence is TGTGCCAGCAGTCGCAATCCCGGGACAGCAAATCATCAGCCCCAGCATTTT.

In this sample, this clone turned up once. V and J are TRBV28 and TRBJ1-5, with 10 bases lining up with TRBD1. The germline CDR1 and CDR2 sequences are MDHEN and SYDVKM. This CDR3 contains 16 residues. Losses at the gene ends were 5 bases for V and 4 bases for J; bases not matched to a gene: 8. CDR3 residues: CASSAPGQGTNQPQHF. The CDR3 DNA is TGTGCCAGCAGTGCTCCGGGACAGGGGACAAATCAGCCCCAGCATTTT.

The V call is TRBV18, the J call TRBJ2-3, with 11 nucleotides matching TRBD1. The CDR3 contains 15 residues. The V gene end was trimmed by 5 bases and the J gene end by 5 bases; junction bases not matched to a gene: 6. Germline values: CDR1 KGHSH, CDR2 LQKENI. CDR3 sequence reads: CASSEGQGELDTQYF. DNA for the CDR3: TGTGCCAGCTCAGAGGGACAGGGGGAATTAGATACGCAGTATTTT. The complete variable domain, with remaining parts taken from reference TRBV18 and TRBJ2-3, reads NAGVMQNPRHLVRRRGQEARLRCSPMKGHSHVYWYRQLPEEGLKFMVYLQKENIIDESGMPKERFSAEFPKEGPSILRIQQVVRGDSAAYFCASSEGQGELDTQYFGPGTRLTVL.

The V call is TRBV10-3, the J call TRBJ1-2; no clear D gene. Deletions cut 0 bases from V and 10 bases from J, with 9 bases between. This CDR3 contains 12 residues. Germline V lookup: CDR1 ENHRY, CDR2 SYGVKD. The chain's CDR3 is CAISESRPNYTF. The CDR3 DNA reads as TGTGCCATCAGTGAGTCGCGGCCGAACTACACCTTC.

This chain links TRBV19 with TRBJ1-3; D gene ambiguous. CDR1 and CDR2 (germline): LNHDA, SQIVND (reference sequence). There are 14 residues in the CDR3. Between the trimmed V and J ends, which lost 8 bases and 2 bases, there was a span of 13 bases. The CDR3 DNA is TGTGCCAGTTCGCCTGCCGACACTGGAAACACCATATATTTT. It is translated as CASSPADTGNTIYF.

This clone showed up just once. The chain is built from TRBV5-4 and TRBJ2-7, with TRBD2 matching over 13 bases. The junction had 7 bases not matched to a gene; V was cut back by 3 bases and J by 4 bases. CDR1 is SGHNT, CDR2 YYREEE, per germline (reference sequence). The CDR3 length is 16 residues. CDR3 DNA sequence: TGTGCCAGCAGCTCGGTACTAGCGGGGGGGTTGTACGAGCAGTACTTC. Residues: CASSSVLAGGLYEQYF.

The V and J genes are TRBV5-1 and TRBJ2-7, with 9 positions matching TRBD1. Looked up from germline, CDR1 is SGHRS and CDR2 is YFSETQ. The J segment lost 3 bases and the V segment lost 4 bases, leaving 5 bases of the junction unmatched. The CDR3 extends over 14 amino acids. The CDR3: CASSVDRGVYEQYF. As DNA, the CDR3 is TGCGCCAGCAGCGTCGACAGGGGGGTCTACGAGCAGTACTTC.

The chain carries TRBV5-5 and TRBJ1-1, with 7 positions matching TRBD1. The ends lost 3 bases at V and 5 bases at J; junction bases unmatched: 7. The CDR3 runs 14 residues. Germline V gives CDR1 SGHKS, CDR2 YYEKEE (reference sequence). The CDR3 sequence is CASSYFTGETEAFF. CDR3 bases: TGTGCCAGCAGCTATTTTACAGGGGAGACTGAAGCTTTCTTT.

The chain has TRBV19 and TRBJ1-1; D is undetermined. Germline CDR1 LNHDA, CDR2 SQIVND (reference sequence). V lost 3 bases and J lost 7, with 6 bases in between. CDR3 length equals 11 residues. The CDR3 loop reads CASSMRSEAFF. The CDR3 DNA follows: TGTGCCAGTAGTATGCGAAGTGAAGCTTTCTTT. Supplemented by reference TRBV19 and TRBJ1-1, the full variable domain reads DGGITQSPKYLFRKEGQNVTLSCEQNLNHDAMYWYRQDPGQGLRLIYYSQIVNDFQKGDIAEGYSVSREKKESFPLTVTSAQKNPTAFYLCASSMRSEAFFGQGTRLTVV.

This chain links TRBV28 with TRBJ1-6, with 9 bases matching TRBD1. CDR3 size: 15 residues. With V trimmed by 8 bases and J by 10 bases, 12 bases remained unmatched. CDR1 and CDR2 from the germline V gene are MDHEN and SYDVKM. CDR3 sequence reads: CASLNPTGGKSPLHF. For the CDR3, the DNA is TGTGCCAGCTTAAATCCGACAGGGGGTAAGTCACCCCTCCACTTT.

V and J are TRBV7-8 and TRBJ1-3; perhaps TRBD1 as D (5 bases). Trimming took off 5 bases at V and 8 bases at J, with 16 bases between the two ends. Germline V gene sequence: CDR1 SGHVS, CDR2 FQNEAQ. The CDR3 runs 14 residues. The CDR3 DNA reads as TGTGCCAGCAGCCCTAACCCAGGGCAGCACACCATATATTTT. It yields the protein CASSPNPGQHTIYF.

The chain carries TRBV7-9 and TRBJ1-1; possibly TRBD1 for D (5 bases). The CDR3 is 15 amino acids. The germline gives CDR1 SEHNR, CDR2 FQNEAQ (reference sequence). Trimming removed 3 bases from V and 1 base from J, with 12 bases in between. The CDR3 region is CASSFSRQKNTEAFF. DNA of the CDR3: TGTGCCAGCAGCTTTTCCCGACAGAAGAACACTGAAGCTTTCTTT.

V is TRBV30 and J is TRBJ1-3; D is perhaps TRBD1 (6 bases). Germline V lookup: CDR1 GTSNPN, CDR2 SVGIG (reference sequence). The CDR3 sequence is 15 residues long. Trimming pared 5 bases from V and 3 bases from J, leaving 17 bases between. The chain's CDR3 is CAWLKVGANGNTIYF. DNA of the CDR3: TGTGCCTGGTTAAAGGTGGGGGCGAATGGAAACACCATATATTTT.

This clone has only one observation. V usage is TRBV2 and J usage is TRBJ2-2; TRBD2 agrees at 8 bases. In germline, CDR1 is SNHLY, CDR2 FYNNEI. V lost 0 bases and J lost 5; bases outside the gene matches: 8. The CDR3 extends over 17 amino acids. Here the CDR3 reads CASSEATSGTTTGELFF. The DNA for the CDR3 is TGTGCCAGCAGTGAAGCCACTAGCGGAACTACTACCGGGGAGCTGTTTTTT.

The CDR3, as DNA: TGTGCCACCAGTAAGGGAGGGGACTTCCAAGAGACCCAGTACTTC. It specifies CATSKGGDFQETQYF. This chain joins TRBV24-1 and TRBJ2-5; 7 bases map to TRBD2. V lost 6 bases to trimming and J lost 1 base; unmatched junction nucleotides: 7. The CDR3 extends over 15 amino acids. Germline V CDR1 and CDR2: KGHDR, SFDVKD.

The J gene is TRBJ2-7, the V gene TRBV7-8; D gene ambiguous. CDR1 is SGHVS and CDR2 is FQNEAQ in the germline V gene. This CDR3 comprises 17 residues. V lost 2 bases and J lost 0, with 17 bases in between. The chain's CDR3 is CASSLLPPAASSYEQYF. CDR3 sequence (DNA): TGTGCCAGCAGCTTACTCCCCCCGGCGGCGAGCTCCTACGAGCAGTACTTC.

CDR3 loop: CATSRDPLTFGTF. For the CDR3, the DNA is TGTGCCACCAGCAGAGATCCGTTGACCTTCGGGACCTTC. V gene TRBV15 combines with J gene TRBJ1-2; unclear D gene. In germline, CDR1 is LNHNV, CDR2 YYDKDF (reference sequence). This CDR3 contains 13 residues. The V and J ends lost 0 bases and 14 bases respectively, with 16 bases between them.

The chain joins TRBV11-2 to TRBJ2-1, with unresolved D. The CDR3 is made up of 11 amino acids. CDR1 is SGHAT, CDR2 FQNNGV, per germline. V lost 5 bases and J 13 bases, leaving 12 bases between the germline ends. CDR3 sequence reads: CASSLLSVQFF. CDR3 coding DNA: TGTGCCAGCAGCCTGCTTTCGGTTCAGTTCTTC.

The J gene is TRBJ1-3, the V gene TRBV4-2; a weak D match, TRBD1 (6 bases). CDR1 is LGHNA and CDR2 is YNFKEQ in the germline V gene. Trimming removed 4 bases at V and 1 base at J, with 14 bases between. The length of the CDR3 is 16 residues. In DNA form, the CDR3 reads TGTGCCAGCAGCCGGTTACCCCAGGGGTCTGGAAACACCATATATTTT. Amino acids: CASSRLPQGSGNTIYF.

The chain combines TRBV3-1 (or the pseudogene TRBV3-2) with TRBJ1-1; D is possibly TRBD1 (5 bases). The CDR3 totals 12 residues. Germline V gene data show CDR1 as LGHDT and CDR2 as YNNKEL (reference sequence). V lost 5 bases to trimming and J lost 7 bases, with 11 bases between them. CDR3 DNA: TGTGCCAGCAGCACGGGGGGAGGTGAAGCTTTCTTT. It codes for CASSTGGGEAFF.

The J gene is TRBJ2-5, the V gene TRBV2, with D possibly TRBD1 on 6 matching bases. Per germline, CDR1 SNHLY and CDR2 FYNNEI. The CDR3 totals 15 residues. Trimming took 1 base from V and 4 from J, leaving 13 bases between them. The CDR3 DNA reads TGTGCCAGCAGTGAAGATGCAGGGGAGTCAGAGACCCAGTACTTC. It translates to CASSEDAGESETQYF.

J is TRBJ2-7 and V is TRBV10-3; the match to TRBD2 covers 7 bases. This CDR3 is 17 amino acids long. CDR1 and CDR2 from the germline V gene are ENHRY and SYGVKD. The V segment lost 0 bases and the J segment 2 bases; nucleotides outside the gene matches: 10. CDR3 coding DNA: TGTGCCATCAGTGAGTCCCCCCCGTCGGGGAGGGCCTACGAGCAGTACTTC. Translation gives CAISESPPSGRAYEQYF.

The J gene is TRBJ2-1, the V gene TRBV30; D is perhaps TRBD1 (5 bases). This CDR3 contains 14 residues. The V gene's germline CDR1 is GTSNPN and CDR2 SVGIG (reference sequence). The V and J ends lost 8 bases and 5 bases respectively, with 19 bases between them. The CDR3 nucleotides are TGTGCCGGATCGGACACCCCCAAAAACAATGAGCAGTTCTTC. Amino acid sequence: CAGSDTPKNNEQFF. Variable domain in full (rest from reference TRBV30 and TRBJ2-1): SQTIHQWPATLVQPVGSPLSLECTVEGTSNPNLYWYRQAAGRGLQLLFYSVGIGQISSEVPQNLSASRPQDRQFILSSKKLLLSDSGFYLCAGSDTPKNNEQFFGPGTRLTVL.

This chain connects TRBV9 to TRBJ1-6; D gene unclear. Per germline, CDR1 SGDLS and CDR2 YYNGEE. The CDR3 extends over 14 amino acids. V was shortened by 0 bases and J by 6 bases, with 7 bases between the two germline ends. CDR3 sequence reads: CASSVAAGNSPLHF. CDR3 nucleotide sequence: TGTGCCAGCAGCGTAGCAGCGGGTAATTCACCCCTCCACTTT.

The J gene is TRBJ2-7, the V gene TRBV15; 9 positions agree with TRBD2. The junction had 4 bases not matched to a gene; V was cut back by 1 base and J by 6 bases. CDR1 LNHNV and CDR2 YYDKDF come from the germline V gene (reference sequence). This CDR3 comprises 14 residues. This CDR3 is CATSRGGGAFEQYF. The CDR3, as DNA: TGTGCCACCAGCAGAGGCGGGGGGGCCTTCGAGCAGTACTTC.